This T cell receptor beta chain was sequenced for a study of blood T cell repertoires in COVID-19. Study-wide context: T cells, B-cell-depleted T cells, or PBMCs supplied cDNA or gDNA.

V lost 0 bases and J lost 4; bases outside the gene matches: 7. This CDR3 region has 16 residues. The germline V gene encodes CDR1 SGHAT and CDR2 FQNNGV. Original data processing: It was from reference gene primer amplification that nucleated cell counts were estimated. Profiled with immunoSEQ multiplex PCR; TCRdb holds only in-frame clones, not every one. D and trimming were read from the DNA, whereas the V and J calls and clone size are those reported in that table. The table lists about 45,000 clones, more than 80% of them singletons. The receptor comes from an older man in a cohort sampled during active COVID-19. The chain joins TRBV11-2 to TRBJ2-5, with 8 nucleotides matching TRBD2. The material sequenced was peripheral blood. The CDR3 sequence: CASSLDRAGGGETQYF. In DNA, the CDR3 is TGTGCCAGCAGCTTAGATCGGGCGGGAGGCGGAGAGACCCAGTACTTC.